This T cell receptor (beta chain) originates from a study of T cell changes during pregnancy in multiple sclerosis. J was trimmed by 2 bases and V by 2 bases; bases with no gene match: 5. CDR1 is SGHRS and CDR2 is YFSETQ in the germline V gene. This CDR3 is 16 amino acids long. Clones were sequenced by immunoSEQ multiplex PCR, and TCRdb holds only the in-frame ones, with some missing. In the table there are roughly 97,000 clones, about nine tenths of which are singletons. This sample comprised peripheral blood, obtained in the second trimester of pregnancy. The receptor was isolated from a female donor in good health, enrolled as a control in a pregnancy study. The gene calls are TRBV5-1 and TRBJ2-1; TRBD1 matches 9 bases. CDR3 bases: TGCGCCAGCAGCTTACAGGGGGCTAAGGCCTACAATGAGCAGTTCTTC. Protein: CASSLQGAKAYNEQFF.